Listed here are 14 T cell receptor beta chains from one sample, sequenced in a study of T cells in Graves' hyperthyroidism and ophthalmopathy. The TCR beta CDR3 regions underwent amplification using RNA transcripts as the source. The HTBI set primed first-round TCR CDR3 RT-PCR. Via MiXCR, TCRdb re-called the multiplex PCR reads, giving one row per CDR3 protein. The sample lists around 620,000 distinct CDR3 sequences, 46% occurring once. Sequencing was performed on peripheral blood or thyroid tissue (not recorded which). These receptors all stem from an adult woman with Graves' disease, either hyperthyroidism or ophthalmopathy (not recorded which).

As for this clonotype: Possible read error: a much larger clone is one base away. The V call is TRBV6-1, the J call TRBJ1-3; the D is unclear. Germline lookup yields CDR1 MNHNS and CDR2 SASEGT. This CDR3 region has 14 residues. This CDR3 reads CVSSGHGSGNTIYF. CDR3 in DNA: TGTGTCAGCAGTGGTCACGGGTCTGGAAACACCATATATTTT.

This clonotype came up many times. CDR3 bases: TGTGCCAGCATTCCGGCCCTGAACACTGAAGCTTTCTTT. It is translated as CASIPALNTEAFF. The chain couples TRBV6-6 to TRBJ1-1, with D unresolved. The CDR3 is 13 amino acids. V shed 7 bases and J shed 0 bases, with 9 bases lying between them. Germline V gene data show CDR1 as MNHNY and CDR2 as SVGAGI (reference sequence).

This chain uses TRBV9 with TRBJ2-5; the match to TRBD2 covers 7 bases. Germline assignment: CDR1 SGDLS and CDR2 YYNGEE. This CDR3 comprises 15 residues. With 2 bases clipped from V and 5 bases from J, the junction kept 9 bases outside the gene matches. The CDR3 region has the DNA TGTGCCAGCAGCGTTCGGCTAGCGGCCGGGGAGACCCAGTACTTC. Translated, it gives CASSVRLAAGETQYF.

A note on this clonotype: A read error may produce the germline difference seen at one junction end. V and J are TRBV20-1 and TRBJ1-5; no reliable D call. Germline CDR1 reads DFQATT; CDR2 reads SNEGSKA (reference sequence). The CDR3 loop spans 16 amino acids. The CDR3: CSARTSGSRGNQPQHF. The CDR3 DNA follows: TGCAGTGCCAGGACTAGCGGGAGCCGCGGCAATCAGCCCCAGCACTTT.

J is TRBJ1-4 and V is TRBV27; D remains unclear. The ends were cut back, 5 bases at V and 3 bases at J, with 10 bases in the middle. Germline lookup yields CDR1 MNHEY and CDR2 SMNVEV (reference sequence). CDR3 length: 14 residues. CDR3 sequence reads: CASSPVGANEKLFF. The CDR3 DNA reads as TGTGCCAGCAGTCCGGTGGGAGCTAATGAAAAACTGTTTTTT.

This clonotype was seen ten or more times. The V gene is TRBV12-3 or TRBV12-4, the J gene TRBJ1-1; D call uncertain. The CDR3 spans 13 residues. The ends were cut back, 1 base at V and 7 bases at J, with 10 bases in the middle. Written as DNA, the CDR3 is TGTGCCAGCAGTTTAGGCGTCGGACTTGAAGCTTTCTTT. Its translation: CASSLGVGLEAFF.

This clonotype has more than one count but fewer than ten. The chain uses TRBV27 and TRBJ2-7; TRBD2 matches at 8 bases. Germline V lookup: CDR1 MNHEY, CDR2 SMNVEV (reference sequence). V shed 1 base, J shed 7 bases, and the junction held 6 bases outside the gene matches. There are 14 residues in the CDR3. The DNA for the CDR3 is TGTGCCAGCAGTTTATATAGGGGACTAGGGGAGCAGTACTTC. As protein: CASSLYRGLGEQYF.

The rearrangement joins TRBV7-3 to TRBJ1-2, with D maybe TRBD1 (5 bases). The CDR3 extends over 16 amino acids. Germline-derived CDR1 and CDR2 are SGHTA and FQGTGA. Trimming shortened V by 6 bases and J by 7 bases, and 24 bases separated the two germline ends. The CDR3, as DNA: TGTGCCAGCAGACGCGGGACTAGCGGGAGGCATTTTGGCTACACCTTC. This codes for CASRRGTSGRHFGYTF.

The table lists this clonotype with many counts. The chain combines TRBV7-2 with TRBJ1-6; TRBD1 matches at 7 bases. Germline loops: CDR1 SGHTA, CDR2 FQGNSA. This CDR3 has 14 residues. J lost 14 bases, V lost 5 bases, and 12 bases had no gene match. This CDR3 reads CASSLRDSQRSLHF. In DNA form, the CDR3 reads TGTGCCAGCAGCCTTAGGGACAGCCAAAGATCCCTCCACTTT.

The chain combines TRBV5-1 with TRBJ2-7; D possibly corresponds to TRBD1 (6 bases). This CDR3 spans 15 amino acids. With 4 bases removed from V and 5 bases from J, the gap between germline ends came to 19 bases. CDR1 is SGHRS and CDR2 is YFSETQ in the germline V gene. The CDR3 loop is CASSGTQGKNDEQYF. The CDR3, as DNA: TGCGCCAGCAGCGGAACACAGGGAAAGAATGACGAGCAGTACTTC.

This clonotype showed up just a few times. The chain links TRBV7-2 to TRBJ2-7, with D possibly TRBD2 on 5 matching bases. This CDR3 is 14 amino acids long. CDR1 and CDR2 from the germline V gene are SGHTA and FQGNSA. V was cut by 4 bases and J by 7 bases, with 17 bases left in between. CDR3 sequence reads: CASSSPGGLREQYF. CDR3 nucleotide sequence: TGTGCCAGCAGCTCCCCGGGTGGACTCCGTGAGCAGTACTTC. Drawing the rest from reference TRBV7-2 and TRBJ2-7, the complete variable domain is GAGVSQSPSNKVTEKGKDVELRCDPISGHTALYWYRQSLGQGLEFLIYFQGNSAPDKSGLPSDRFSAERTGGSVSTLTIQRTQQEDSAVYLCASSSPGGLREQYFGPGTRLTVT.

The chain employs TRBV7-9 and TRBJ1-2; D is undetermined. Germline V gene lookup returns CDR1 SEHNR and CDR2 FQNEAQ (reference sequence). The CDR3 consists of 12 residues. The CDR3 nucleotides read TGTGCTAGCGGGCGGGGTGGAGAAGGCTACACCTTC. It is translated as CASGRGGEGYTF.

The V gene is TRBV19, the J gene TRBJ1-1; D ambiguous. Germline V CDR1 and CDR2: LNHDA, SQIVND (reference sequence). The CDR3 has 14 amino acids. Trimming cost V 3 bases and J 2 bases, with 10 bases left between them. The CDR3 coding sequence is TGTGCCAGTAGTATCCAGATTCCCAACACTGAAGCTTTCTTT. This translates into CASSIQIPNTEAFF.

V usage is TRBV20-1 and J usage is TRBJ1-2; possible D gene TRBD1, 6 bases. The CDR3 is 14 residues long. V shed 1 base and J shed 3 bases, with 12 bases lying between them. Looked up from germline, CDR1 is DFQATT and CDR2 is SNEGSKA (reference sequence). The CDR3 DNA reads TGCAGTGCTAGAGGTCAGGGGTATGACTATGGCTACACCTTC. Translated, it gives CSARGQGYDYGYTF.